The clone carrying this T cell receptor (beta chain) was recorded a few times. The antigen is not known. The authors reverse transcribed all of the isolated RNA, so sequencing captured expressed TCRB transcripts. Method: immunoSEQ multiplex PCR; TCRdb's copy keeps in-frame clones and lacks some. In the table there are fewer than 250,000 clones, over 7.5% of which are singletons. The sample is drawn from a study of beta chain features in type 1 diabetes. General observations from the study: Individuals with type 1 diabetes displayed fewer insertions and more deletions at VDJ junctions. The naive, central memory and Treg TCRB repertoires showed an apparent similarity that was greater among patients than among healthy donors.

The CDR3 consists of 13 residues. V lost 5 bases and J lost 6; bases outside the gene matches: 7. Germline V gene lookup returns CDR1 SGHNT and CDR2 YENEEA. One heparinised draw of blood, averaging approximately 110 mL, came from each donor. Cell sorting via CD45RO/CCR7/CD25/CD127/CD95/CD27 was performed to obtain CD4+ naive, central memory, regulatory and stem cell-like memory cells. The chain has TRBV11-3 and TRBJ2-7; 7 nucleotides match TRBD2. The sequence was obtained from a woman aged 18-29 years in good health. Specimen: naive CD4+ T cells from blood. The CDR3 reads CASSHPGGSEQYF. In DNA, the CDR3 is TGTGCCAGCAGCCATCCGGGGGGAAGCGAGCAGTACTTC.